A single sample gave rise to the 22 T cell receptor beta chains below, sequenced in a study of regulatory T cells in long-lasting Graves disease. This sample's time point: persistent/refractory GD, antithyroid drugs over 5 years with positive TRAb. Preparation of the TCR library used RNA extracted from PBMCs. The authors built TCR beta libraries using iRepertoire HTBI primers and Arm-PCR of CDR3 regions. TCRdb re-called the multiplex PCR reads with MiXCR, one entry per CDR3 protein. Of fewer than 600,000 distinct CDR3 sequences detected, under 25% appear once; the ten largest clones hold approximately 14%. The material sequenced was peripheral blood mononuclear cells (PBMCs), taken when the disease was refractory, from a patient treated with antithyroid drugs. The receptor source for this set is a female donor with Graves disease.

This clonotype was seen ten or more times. CDR3 amino acids: CASTELRIKETQYF. Here the CDR3 DNA reads TGTGCCAGCACCGAATTGAGGATTAAAGAGACCCAGTACTTC. This rearrangement joins TRBV7-2 to TRBJ2-5; no clear D. The length of the CDR3 is 14 residues. The V and J ends lost 7 bases and 3 bases respectively, with 15 bases between them. Germline lookup yields CDR1 SGHTA and CDR2 FQGNSA.

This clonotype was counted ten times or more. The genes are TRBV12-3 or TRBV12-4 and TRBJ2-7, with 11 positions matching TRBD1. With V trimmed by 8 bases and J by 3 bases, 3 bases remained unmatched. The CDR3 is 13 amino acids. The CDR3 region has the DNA TGTGCCAGCGGGGGGACAGGGGGCTACGAGCAGTACTTC. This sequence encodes CASGGTGGYEQYF.

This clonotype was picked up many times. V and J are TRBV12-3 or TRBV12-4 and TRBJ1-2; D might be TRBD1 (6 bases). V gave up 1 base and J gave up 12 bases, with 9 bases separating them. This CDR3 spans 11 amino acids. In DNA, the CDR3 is TGTGCCAGCAGTTTAGTTGGGACACACACCTTC. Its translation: CASSLVGTHTF.

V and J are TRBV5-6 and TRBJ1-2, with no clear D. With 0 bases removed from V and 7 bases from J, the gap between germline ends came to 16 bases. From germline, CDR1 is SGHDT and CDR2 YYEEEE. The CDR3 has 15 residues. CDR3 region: CASSLARGSNGGYTF. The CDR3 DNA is TGTGCCAGCAGCTTGGCCCGCGGCAGTAATGGTGGCTACACCTTC.

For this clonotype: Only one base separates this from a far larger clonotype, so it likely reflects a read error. CDR3 protein: CAGSATGAEGYTF. The DNA for the CDR3 is TGTGCCGGCAGCGCCACGGGGGCGGAAGGCTACACCTTC. This sequence joins TRBV7-2 and TRBJ1-2; D might be TRBD1 (6 bases). The CDR3 runs 13 residues. CDR1 is SGHTA and CDR2 is FQGNSA in the germline V gene.

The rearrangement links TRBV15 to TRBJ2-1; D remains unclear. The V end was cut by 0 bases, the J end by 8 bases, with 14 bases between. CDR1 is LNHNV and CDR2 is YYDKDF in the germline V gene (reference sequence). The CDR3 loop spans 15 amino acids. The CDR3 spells CATSRDLPPSDEQFF. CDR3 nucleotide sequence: TGTGCCACCAGCAGAGATTTGCCTCCGTCGGATGAGCAGTTCTTC.

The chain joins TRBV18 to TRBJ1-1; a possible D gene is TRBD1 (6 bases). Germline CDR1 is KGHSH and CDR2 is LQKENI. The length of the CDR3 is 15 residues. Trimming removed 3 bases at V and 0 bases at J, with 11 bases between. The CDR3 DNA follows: TGTGCCAGCTCACCGACAGGCACCTTGAACACTGAAGCTTTCTTT. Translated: CASSPTGTLNTEAFF.

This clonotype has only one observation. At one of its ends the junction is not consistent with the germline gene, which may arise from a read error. The CDR3 DNA is TGTGCCAGCAGCTTGGTAGCGGGGGGAGAGACCCGGTACTTC. The encoded protein is CASSLVAGGETRYF. This chain joins TRBV5-4 and TRBJ2-5, with 10 bases aligning to TRBD2. The length of the CDR3 is 14 residues. In germline, CDR1 is SGHNT, CDR2 YYREEE (reference sequence).

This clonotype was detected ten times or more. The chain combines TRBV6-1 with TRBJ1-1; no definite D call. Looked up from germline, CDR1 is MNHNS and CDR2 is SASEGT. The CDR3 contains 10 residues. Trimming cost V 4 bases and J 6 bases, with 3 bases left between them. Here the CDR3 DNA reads TGTGCCAGCAGTGTTTCTGAAGCTTTCTTT. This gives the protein CASSVSEAFF.

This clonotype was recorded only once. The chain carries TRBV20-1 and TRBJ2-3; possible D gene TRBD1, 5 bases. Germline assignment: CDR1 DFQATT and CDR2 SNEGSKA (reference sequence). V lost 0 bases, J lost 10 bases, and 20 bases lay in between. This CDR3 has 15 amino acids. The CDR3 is CSARDSAGLLFAQYF. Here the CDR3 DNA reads TGCAGTGCTAGAGATAGTGCAGGGCTTCTGTTTGCGCAGTATTTT.

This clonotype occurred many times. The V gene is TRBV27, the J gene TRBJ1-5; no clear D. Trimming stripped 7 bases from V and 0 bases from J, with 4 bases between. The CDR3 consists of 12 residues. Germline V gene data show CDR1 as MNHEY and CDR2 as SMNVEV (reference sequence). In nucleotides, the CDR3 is TGTGCCAGCATTGGTAGCAATCAGCCCCAGCATTTT. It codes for CASIGSNQPQHF.

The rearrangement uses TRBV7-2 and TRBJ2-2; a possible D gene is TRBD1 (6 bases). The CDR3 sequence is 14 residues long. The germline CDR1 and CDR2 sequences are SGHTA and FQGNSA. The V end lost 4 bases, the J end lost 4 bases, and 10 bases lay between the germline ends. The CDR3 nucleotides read TGTGCCAGCAGCTCAACAGGGAGCACCGGGGAGCTGTTTTTT. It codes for CASSSTGSTGELFF.

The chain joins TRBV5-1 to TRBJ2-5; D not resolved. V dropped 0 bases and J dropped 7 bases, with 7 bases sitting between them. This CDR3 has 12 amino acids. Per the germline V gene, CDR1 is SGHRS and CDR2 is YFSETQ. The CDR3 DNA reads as TGCGCCAGCAGCTTGGTGGTCGGGACCCAGTACTTC. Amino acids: CASSLVVGTQYF.

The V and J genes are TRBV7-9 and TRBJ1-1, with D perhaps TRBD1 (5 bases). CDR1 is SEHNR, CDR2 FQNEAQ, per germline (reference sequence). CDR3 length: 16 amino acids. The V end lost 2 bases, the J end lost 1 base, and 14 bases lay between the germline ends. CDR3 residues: CASSLIGGSWNTEAFF. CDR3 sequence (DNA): TGTGCCAGCAGCTTAATCGGGGGAAGTTGGAACACTGAAGCTTTCTTT.

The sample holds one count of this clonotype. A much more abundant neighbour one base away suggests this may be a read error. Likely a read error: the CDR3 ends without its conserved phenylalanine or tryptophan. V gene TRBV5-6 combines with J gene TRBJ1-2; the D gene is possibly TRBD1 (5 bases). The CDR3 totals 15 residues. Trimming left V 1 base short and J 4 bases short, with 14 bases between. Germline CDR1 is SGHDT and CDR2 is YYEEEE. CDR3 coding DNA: TGTGCCAGCAGCTTGACGGGGACTTACTTCTATGGCTACACCCTC. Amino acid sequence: CASSLTGTYFYGYTL.

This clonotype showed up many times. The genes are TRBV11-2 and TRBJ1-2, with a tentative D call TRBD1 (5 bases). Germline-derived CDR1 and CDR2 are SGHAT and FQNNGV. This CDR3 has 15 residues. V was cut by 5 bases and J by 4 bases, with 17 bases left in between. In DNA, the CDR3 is TGTGCCAGCAGCCAGATTAGGGATGGGGCCTATGGCTACACCTTC. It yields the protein CASSQIRDGAYGYTF.

The CDR3 region has the DNA TGTGCCAGCAGCCTCCGGACAGGGGGATCCGGGGAGCTGTTTTTT. Protein sequence: CASSLRTGGSGELFF. The chain employs TRBV14 and TRBJ2-2; TRBD1 agrees at 10 bases. Germline assignment: CDR1 SGHDN and CDR2 FVKESK. CDR3 length: 15 residues. The ends lost 4 bases at V and 6 bases at J; junction bases unmatched: 5. The whole variable domain, remainder taken from reference TRBV14 and TRBJ2-2, is EAGVTQFPSHSVIEKGQTVTLRCDPISGHDNLYWYRRVMGKEIKFLLHFVKESKQDESGMPNNRFLAERTGGTYSTLKVQPAELEDSGVYFCASSLRTGGSGELFFGEGSRLTVL.

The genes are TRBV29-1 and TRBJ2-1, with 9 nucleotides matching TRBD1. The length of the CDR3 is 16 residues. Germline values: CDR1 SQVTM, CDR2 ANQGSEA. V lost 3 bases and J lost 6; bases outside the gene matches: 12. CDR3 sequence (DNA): TGCAGCGTTGAGCCAGACAGGGGGTACGGCAGCAATGAGCAGTTCTTC. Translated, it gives CSVEPDRGYGSNEQFF.

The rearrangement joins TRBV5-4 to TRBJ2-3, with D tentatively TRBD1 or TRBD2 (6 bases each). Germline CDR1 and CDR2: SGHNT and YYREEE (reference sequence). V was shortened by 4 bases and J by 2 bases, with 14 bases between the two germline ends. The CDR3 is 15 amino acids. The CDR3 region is CASSRGEDPTDTQYF. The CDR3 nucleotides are TGTGCCAGCAGCAGGGGGGAGGACCCCACAGATACGCAGTATTTT. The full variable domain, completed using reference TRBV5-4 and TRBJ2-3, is ETGVTQSPTHLIKTRGQQVTLRCSSQSGHNTVSWYQQALGQGPQFIFQYYREEENGRGNFPPRFSGLQFPNYSSELNVNALELDDSALYLCASSRGEDPTDTQYFGPGTRLTVL.

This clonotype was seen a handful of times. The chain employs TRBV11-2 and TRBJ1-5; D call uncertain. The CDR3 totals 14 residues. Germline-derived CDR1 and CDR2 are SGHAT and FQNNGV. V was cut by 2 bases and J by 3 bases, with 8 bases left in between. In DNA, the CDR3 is TGTGCCAGCAGCTTATCGCCAACCAATCAGCCCCAGCATTTT. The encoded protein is CASSLSPTNQPQHF.

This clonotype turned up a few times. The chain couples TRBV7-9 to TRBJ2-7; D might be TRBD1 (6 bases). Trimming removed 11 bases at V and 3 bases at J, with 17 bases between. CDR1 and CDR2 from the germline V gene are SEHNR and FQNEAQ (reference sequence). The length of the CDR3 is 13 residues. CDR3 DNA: TGTGCCTACACTAAGGCAGGGGACTACGAGCAGTACTTC. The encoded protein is CAYTKAGDYEQYF.

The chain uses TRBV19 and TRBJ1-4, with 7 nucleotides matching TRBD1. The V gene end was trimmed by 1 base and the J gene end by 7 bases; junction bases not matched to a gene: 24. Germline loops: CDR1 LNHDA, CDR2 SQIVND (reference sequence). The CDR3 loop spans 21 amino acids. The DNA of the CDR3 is TGTGCCAGTAGTATAGTTTCCGGGTCGAAACCTGCCCAGGGGGTTGCTGAAAAACTGTTTTTT. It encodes CASSIVSGSKPAQGVAEKLFF.